The 32 T cell receptor beta chains presented below share a single source sample, sequenced in a study of response to subunit inactivated influenza vaccine. From the RT-PCR reads, TCRdb called clonotypes with MiXCR, one entry per CDR3 protein. The sample lists about 580,000 distinct CDR3 sequences; less than 15% were seen once. The source material was PBMCs from blood, sampled 11 to 12 days after vaccination. These receptors all stem from a middle-aged man who received an inactivated influenza vaccine.

The sample holds a few counts of this clonotype. This chain connects TRBV24-1 to TRBJ2-3; D remains ambiguous. Trimming removed 0 bases from V and 2 bases from J, with 5 bases in between. The CDR3 runs 14 residues. Per germline, CDR1 KGHDR and CDR2 SFDVKD. The CDR3 DNA follows: TGTGCCACCAGTGATTTGCGAACCACAGATACGCAGTATTTT. Translated: CATSDLRTTDTQYF.

The V gene is TRBV14, the J gene TRBJ2-5; 8 bases line up with TRBD1. With V trimmed by 0 bases and J by 5 bases, 17 bases remained unmatched. Germline V gene data show CDR1 as SGHDN and CDR2 as FVKESK. This CDR3 comprises 19 residues. The CDR3, as DNA: TGTGCCAGCAGCCAAGATCGGCGGACAGGGCCCTTATCTTGGGAGACCCAGTACTTC. Translating gives CASSQDRRTGPLSWETQYF.

This clonotype was picked up a small number of times. The chain joins TRBV6-5 to TRBJ2-3; a weak D match, TRBD1 (6 bases). The CDR3 totals 14 residues. CDR1 is MNHEY, CDR2 SVGAGI, per germline. V dropped 4 bases and J dropped 2 bases, with 10 bases sitting between them. In DNA form, the CDR3 reads TGTGCCAGCAGTTTTCGACAGGCCACAGATACGCAGTATTTT. It specifies CASSFRQATDTQYF.

This chain connects TRBV7-8 to TRBJ2-3; D ambiguous. V was clipped by 6 bases and J by 4 bases, with 11 bases between them. This CDR3 region has 13 residues. Germline assignment: CDR1 SGHVS and CDR2 FQNEAQ. The CDR3 sequence is CASRSLPPDTQYF. In nucleotides, the CDR3 is TGTGCCAGCAGATCTTTACCCCCAGATACGCAGTATTTT.

This clonotype has a handful of counts. This chain uses TRBV12-3 or TRBV12-4 with TRBJ2-5, with D perhaps TRBD1 or TRBD2 (7 bases each). Trimming took off 8 bases at V and 4 bases at J, with 26 bases between the two ends. This CDR3 comprises 17 residues. CDR3 in DNA: TGTGCCAGCCGGCGGCAGGGGGGGCGTGCCAGCCGAGAGACCCAGTACTTC. Protein sequence: CASRRQGGRASRETQYF.

The rearrangement links TRBV3-1 to TRBJ1-2, with D tentatively TRBD1 (6 bases). Germline-derived CDR1 and CDR2 are LGHDT and YNNKEL (reference sequence). Trimming left V 0 bases short and J 4 bases short, with 9 bases between. This CDR3 spans 14 amino acids. The CDR3 region is CASSQDQTGYGYTF. CDR3 bases: TGTGCCAGCAGCCAAGATCAGACAGGCTATGGCTACACCTTC.

This clonotype was observed a few times. This chain joins TRBV11-2 and TRBJ2-7; D assignment may be TRBD1 or TRBD2 (5 bases each). The V gene's germline CDR1 is SGHAT and CDR2 FQNNGV. V lost 5 bases to trimming and J lost 4 bases, with 15 bases between them. This CDR3 has 14 amino acids. CDR3 nucleotides: TGTGCCAGCAGCCCCGGGGCAGAGGGTTACGAGCAGTACTTC. Protein: CASSPGAEGYEQYF. Combining the CDR3 with reference TRBV11-2 and TRBJ2-7 gives the whole variable domain EAGVAQSPRYKIIEKRQSVAFWCNPISGHATLYWYQQILGQGPKLLIQFQNNGVVDDSQLPKDRFSAERLKGVDSTLKIQPAKLEDSAVYLCASSPGAEGYEQYFGPGTRLTVT.

Only a few counts were recorded for this clonotype. The chain has TRBV15 and TRBJ2-3; no firm D call. From germline, CDR1 is LNHNV and CDR2 YYDKDF (reference sequence). The length of the CDR3 is 15 residues. V shed 3 bases and J shed 0 bases, with 10 bases lying between them. The CDR3 region is CATSSYKRSTDTQYF. The DNA of the CDR3 is TGTGCCACCAGCAGCTATAAACGGAGCACAGATACGCAGTATTTT.

This clonotype was counted many times. The chain combines TRBV3-1 with TRBJ1-5, with no clear D. This CDR3 has 14 amino acids. V lost 1 base, J lost 0 bases, and 4 bases lay in between. CDR1 is LGHDT and CDR2 is YNNKEL in the germline V gene (reference sequence). The CDR3 nucleotides are TGTGCCAGCAGCCAAGCCAATAGCAATCAGCCCCAGCATTTT. As protein: CASSQANSNQPQHF.

This chain uses TRBV5-1 with TRBJ2-1; a weak D match, TRBD2 (6 bases). Trimming shortened V by 0 bases and J by 2 bases, and 12 bases separated the two germline ends. CDR1 SGHRS and CDR2 YFSETQ come from the germline V gene. The CDR3 extends over 16 amino acids. Here the CDR3 reads CASSLAPGETYNEQFF. The CDR3 DNA reads as TGCGCCAGCAGCTTGGCCCCGGGGGAAACCTACAATGAGCAGTTCTTC.

The chain recombines TRBV20-1 with TRBJ1-1; D possibly corresponds to TRBD1 (6 bases). This CDR3 is 13 amino acids long. Germline CDR1 and CDR2: DFQATT and SNEGSKA (reference sequence). Trimming shortened V by 6 bases and J by 6 bases, and 17 bases separated the two germline ends. CDR3: CSARSRGRAEAFF. CDR3 sequence (DNA): TGCAGTGCCAGAAGCAGGGGCAGGGCTGAAGCTTTCTTT.

This clonotype showed up just a few times. The gene calls are TRBV5-1 and TRBJ2-2; no firm D call. Germline CDR1 is SGHRS and CDR2 is YFSETQ. V was trimmed by 0 bases and J by 3 bases, leaving 6 bases between them. This CDR3 contains 14 residues. CDR3 in amino acids: CASSLELYTGELFF. CDR3 DNA sequence: TGCGCCAGCAGCTTGGAACTTTACACCGGGGAGCTGTTTTTT. Filled out from reference TRBV5-1 and TRBJ2-2, the complete variable domain reads KAGVTQTPRYLIKTRGQQVTLSCSPISGHRSVSWYQQTPGQGLQFLFEYFSETQRNKGNFPGRFSGRQFSNSRSEMNVSTLELGDSALYLCASSLELYTGELFFGEGSRLTVL.

This clonotype was counted only a few times. The chain carries TRBV19 and TRBJ2-3; D ambiguous. V was cut by 3 bases and J by 7 bases, with 11 bases left in between. The germline CDR1 and CDR2 sequences are LNHDA and SQIVND (reference sequence). The CDR3 length is 13 residues. The CDR3 protein is CASSIISTNTQYF. The DNA for the CDR3 is TGTGCCAGTAGTATCATCTCCACGAATACGCAGTATTTT.

The chain combines TRBV6-1 with TRBJ2-2; 10 bases match TRBD2. The CDR3 length is 16 residues. Looked up from germline, CDR1 is MNHNS and CDR2 is SASEGT. V lost 6 bases, J lost 5 bases, and 9 bases stayed unmatched. CDR3: CASSDSGRILTGELFF. The CDR3 nucleotides read TGTGCCAGCAGCGATAGCGGGAGGATACTAACCGGGGAGCTGTTTTTT.

This clonotype was recorded many times. The CDR3 DNA reads TGCGCCAGCAGCTTGGATCCAGGGAACACTGAAGCTTTCTTT. As protein: CASSLDPGNTEAFF. The chain joins TRBV5-1 to TRBJ1-1; D remains unclear. The germline CDR1 and CDR2 sequences are SGHRS and YFSETQ. The CDR3 is made up of 14 amino acids. V lost 0 bases to trimming and J lost 1 base, with 7 bases between them.

V gene TRBV28 combines with J gene TRBJ2-1, with TRBD1 matching 7 bases. Germline CDR1 reads MDHEN; CDR2 reads SYDVKM. Trimming at V came to 7 bases and at J to 6 bases, leaving 6 bases not matched to a gene. The CDR3 length is 13 residues. For the CDR3, the DNA is TGTGCCAGCAAACAGGGGCCTACCAATGAGCAGTTCTTC. The encoded protein is CASKQGPTNEQFF. Variable domain in full (rest from reference TRBV28 and TRBJ2-1): DVKVTQSSRYLVKRTGEKVFLECVQDMDHENMFWYRQDPGLGLRLIYFSYDVKMKEKGDIPEGYSVSREKKERFSLILESASTNQTSMYLCASKQGPTNEQFFGPGTRLTVL.

The chain links TRBV6-5 to TRBJ2-5; D is unclear. The CDR3 runs 14 residues. Per germline, CDR1 MNHEY and CDR2 SVGAGI. Trimming left V 0 bases short and J 2 bases short, with 7 bases between. The CDR3 region is CASSYSRQQETQYF. As DNA, the CDR3 is TGTGCCAGCAGTTACTCGAGGCAACAAGAGACCCAGTACTTC.

This chain joins TRBV10-2 and TRBJ2-7; 7 bases map to TRBD2. The V segment lost 6 bases and the J segment 4 bases; nucleotides outside the gene matches: 6. Per germline, CDR1 WSHSY and CDR2 SAAADI. The CDR3 extends over 13 amino acids. The CDR3 here is CASRGRGEYEQYF. In nucleotides, the CDR3 is TGCGCCAGCAGAGGACGGGGGGAATACGAGCAGTACTTC.

The V and J genes are TRBV4-3 and TRBJ1-6, with a weak D call TRBD1 (5 bases). The V end was cut by 1 base, the J end by 11 bases, with 12 bases between. Germline V lookup: CDR1 LGHNA, CDR2 YSLEER. The length of the CDR3 is 14 residues. The CDR3 DNA sequence: TGCGCCAGCAGCCAAGGACTCCAGGGCGCACCCCTCCACTTT. Translation: CASSQGLQGAPLHF.

This clonotype was seen a handful of times. The chain has TRBV20-1 and TRBJ2-7; D is uncertain. Trimming removed 6 bases from V and 4 bases from J, with 7 bases in between. The germline CDR1 and CDR2 sequences are DFQATT and SNEGSKA (reference sequence). The CDR3 sequence is 10 residues long. CDR3 DNA: TGCAGTGCGAAGGATTACGAGCAGTACTTC. Translated: CSAKDYEQYF.

The chain joins TRBV5-3 to TRBJ2-5; 8 nucleotides align to TRBD1. TRBV5-3 has ORF status, its function being uncertain. The CDR3 is 14 residues long. Trimming at V came to 0 bases and at J to 3 bases, leaving 1 base not matched to a gene. The CDR3 DNA reads TGTGCCAGAAGCTTGGAACAGGGGGAAGAGACCCAGTACTTC. Translation: CARSLEQGEETQYF.

The genes are TRBV20-1 and TRBJ1-1; D not certain. The CDR3 runs to 12 residues. Per the germline V gene, CDR1 is DFQATT and CDR2 is SNEGSKA (reference sequence). Trimming removed 0 bases from V and 4 bases from J, with 6 bases in between. The CDR3 loop is CSARDPPTEAFF. The CDR3 bases are TGCAGTGCTAGAGATCCACCCACTGAAGCTTTCTTT.

The chain carries TRBV14 and TRBJ2-2; unclear D gene. The germline CDR1 and CDR2 sequences are SGHDN and FVKESK. The V and J ends lost 0 bases and 1 base respectively, with 3 bases between them. The CDR3 is 14 amino acids. This chain's CDR3 is CASSQDWNTGELFF. The DNA for the CDR3 is TGTGCCAGCAGCCAAGACTGGAACACCGGGGAGCTGTTTTTT.

The CDR3 protein is CASTPNSGTGADNEQFF. CDR3 nucleotides: TGTGCCAGCACCCCCAACTCCGGGACAGGGGCCGACAATGAGCAGTTCTTC. The J gene is TRBJ2-1, the V gene TRBV12-3 or TRBV12-4, with 10 positions matching TRBD1. The CDR3 totals 17 residues. The V and J ends lost 7 bases and 5 bases, in that order; junction bases with no gene match: 14.

The DNA of the CDR3 is TGCAGTGCTAGAGATCGGGGGACTAGCGGGGGCACAGATACGCAGTATTTT. It encodes CSARDRGTSGGTDTQYF. The rearrangement uses TRBV20-1 and TRBJ2-3, with 13 bases identical to TRBD2. J was trimmed by 1 base and V by 0 bases; bases with no gene match: 4. The germline V gene has CDR1 DFQATT and CDR2 SNEGSKA (reference sequence). The CDR3 consists of 17 residues.

There are a few counts of this clonotype. This chain connects TRBV25-1 to TRBJ2-5, with D possibly matching TRBD1 (5 bases). CDR1 is MGHDK and CDR2 is SYGVNS in the germline V gene. This CDR3 contains 14 residues. The V and J ends lost 1 base and 5 bases respectively, with 11 bases between them. The CDR3 sequence is CASSESPGKETQYF. As DNA, the CDR3 is TGTGCCAGCAGTGAATCCCCAGGGAAGGAGACCCAGTACTTC.

This clonotype was seen a few times. The V gene is TRBV12-3 or TRBV12-4, the J gene TRBJ1-5; D not resolved. The CDR3 is made up of 15 amino acids. Trimming shortened V by 1 base and J by 7 bases, and 14 bases separated the two germline ends. CDR3 sequence (DNA): TGTGCCAGCAGTTTAGTCAGTCTTGGGAACCAGCCCCAGCATTTT. Residues: CASSLVSLGNQPQHF.

This clonotype has a count of ten or more. The chain links TRBV7-2 to TRBJ2-7; no clear D. Germline CDR1 reads SGHTA; CDR2 reads FQGNSA. The CDR3 runs to 11 residues. Trimming pared 6 bases from V and 3 bases from J, leaving 6 bases between. The DNA of the CDR3 is TGTGCCAGCAGTCCAAACTACGAGCAGTACTTC. Its translation: CASSPNYEQYF.

This clonotype was counted a few times. This chain uses TRBV10-2 with TRBJ1-1, with 10 bases that match TRBD1. The CDR3 consists of 13 residues. Germline CDR1 and CDR2: WSHSY and SAAADI. V shed 11 bases, J shed 3 bases, and the junction held 6 bases outside the gene matches. The CDR3 nucleotides are TGCGCCGCTCGACAGGGGGCGGACACTGAAGCTTTCTTT. Encoded protein: CAARQGADTEAFF.

This clonotype was observed a few times. The CDR3 DNA reads as TGTGCCAGCAGCCAAGTGCAGGGTCAAGAGACCCAGTACTTC. Amino acid sequence: CASSQVQGQETQYF. V gene TRBV4-2 combines with J gene TRBJ2-5, with D tentatively TRBD1 (5 bases). Per germline, CDR1 LGHNA and CDR2 YNFKEQ. The CDR3 extends over 14 amino acids. V lost 1 base, J lost 2 bases, and 8 bases lay in between.

The chain recombines TRBV7-9 with TRBJ2-1; 10 nucleotides agree with TRBD2. The CDR3 runs to 15 residues. V lost 3 bases and J lost 8; bases outside the gene matches: 7. CDR1 and CDR2 (germline): SEHNR, FQNEAQ (reference sequence). The CDR3 spells CASSFTGTSVDEQFF. The CDR3 nucleotides read TGTGCCAGCAGCTTTACCGGGACTAGCGTAGATGAGCAGTTCTTC.

This chain joins TRBV11-1 and TRBJ2-4, with 7 nucleotides matching TRBD2. This CDR3 spans 18 amino acids. The junction had 13 bases not matched to a gene; V was cut back by 5 bases and J by 0 bases. Germline CDR1 and CDR2: SGHAT and FQDESV (reference sequence). CDR3 residues: CASSPRPSGPIAKNIQYF. CDR3 in DNA: TGTGCCAGCAGCCCAAGGCCTAGCGGACCCATAGCCAAAAACATTCAGTACTTC.